The sequence of this TCR beta chain was determined in a study of cytomegalovirus exposure and HLA in healthy donors. CDR1 GTSNPN and CDR2 SVGIG come from the germline V gene (reference sequence). Trimming pared 2 bases from V and 5 bases from J, leaving 18 bases between. This CDR3 is 15 amino acids long. Only in-frame clones appear in the TCRdb table, and some are missing; sequencing was by immunoSEQ multiplex PCR. Of approximately 88,000 clones in the sample, roughly 84% were seen once. The chain combines TRBV30 with TRBJ1-1, with D perhaps TRBD1 (5 bases). The sample was PBMCs. The clonotype comes from a woman aged 18-29 years in good health and CMV-seropositive. The CDR3 spells CAWSPGRGGWTEAFF. Written as DNA, the CDR3 is TGTGCCTGGAGTCCTGGACGGGGGGGATGGACTGAAGCTTTCTTT.